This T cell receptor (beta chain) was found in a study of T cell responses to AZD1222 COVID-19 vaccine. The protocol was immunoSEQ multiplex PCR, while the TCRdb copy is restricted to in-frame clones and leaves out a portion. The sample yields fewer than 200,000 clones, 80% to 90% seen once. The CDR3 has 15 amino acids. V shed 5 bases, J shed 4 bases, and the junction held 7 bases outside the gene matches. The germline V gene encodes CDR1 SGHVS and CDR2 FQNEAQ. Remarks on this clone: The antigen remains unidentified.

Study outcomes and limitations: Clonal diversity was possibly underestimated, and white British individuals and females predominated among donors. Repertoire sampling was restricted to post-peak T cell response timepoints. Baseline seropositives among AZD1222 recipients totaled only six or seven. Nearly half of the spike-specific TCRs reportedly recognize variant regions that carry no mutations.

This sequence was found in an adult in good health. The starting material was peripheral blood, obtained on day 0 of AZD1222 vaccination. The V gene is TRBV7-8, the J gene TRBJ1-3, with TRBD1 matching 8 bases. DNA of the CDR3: TGTGCCAGCAGCCCAACAGGACAGGGCGGAAACACCATATATTTT. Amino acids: CASSPTGQGGNTIYF. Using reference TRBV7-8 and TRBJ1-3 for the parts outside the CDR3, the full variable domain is GAGVSQSPRYKVAKRGQDVALRCDPISGHVSLFWYQQALGQGPEFLTYFQNEAQLDKSGLPSDRFFAERPEGSVSTLKIQRTQQEDSAVYLCASSPTGQGGNTIYFGEGSWLTVV.